This is a list of T cell receptor beta chains from one sample in a study of T-cell memory formation after mild COVID-19. One entry per CDR3 protein, called by TCRdb with MiXCR from the 5' RACE reads. The repertoire holds under 650,000 distinct CDR3 sequences, with over 15% as singletons. The sample consisted of PBMCs or a T cell subset sorted from them (not recorded which). The receptors were sampled from an adult woman who had mild COVID-19 (a few samples of this study predate the infection). Cell type and time point are not known. CDR3s include the opening cysteine and the closing phenylalanine or tryptophan. Each record gives: V gene, clone size, J gene, D gene, CDR3 DNA, CDR3 protein. The D gene is left open where the match is weak. The size field is filled for only some rows; it gives once, few, many or a size class.

TRBV29-1	many	TRBJ2-1	-	TGCAGCGCCAAGAAAGTCATCTCCTACAATGAGCAGTTCTTC	CSAKKVISYNEQFF
TRBV7-9	-	TRBJ1-1	TRBD1	TGTGCCAGCAGGGAACAACAGGGGGCTAGCACTGAAGCTTTCTTT	CASREQQGASTEAFF
TRBV11-2	few	TRBJ1-3	TRBD1	TGTGCCAGCAGCTCCCTCCGGGACAGGGGGCCGAAGAACTCTGGAAACACCATATATTTT	CASSSLRDRGPKNSGNTIYF
TRBV18	few	TRBJ2-1	-	TGTGCCAGCTCACAGCAGCGAGAGAACCATGAGCAGTTCTTC	CASSQQRENHEQFF
TRBV20-1	few	TRBJ2-2	-	TGCAGTGCTAGAGTCGCAGGGAGGCGCACCGGGGAGCTGTTTTTT	CSARVAGRRTGELFF
TRBV7-3	-	TRBJ2-1	TRBD1	TGTGCCAGCAGCTTAAAGGCCGGGACAGGGGACAATGAGCAGTTCTTC	CASSLKAGTGDNEQFF
TRBV2	-	TRBJ1-2	-	TGTGCCAGCAGAGTAGGTCTTTGGAACTATGGCTACACCTTC	CASRVGLWNYGYTF
TRBV7-9	few	TRBJ2-7	-	TGTGCCAGCAGCTTAGGGCCGGGTTTGTACGAGCAGTACTTC	CASSLGPGLYEQYF
TRBV5-1	-	TRBJ2-7	-	TGCGCCAGCAGCTTGGTGGGACCTTCCCTCCTTGGCTACGAGCAGTACTTC	CASSLVGPSLLGYEQYF
TRBV11-3	-	TRBJ2-2	-	TGTGCCAGCAGCTTGACAGACACCGGGGAGCTGTTTTTT	CASSLTDTGELFF
TRBV3-2	-	TRBJ2-7	-	TGTGCCAGCAGCCCTCAGGGGGAGGGAGAGCAGTACTTC	CASSPQGEGEQYF
TRBV7-9	few	TRBJ2-5	TRBD1	TGTGCCAGCAGCTCCACATCGACAGGGGGCAAAGAGACCCAGTACTTC	CASSSTSTGGKETQYF
TRBV3-1	-	TRBJ2-7	-	TGTGCCAGCAGCCAAGCGCGGGCCTCCTACGAGCAGTACTTC	CASSQARASYEQYF
TRBV18	few	TRBJ2-5	-	TGTGCCAGCTCACCACCGTCATTGGGGGAGACCCAGTACTTC	CASSPPSLGETQYF
TRBV4-1	-	TRBJ1-3	-	TGCGCCAGCAGCCAGTTCTTTGGGGATTCTGGAAACACCATATATTTT	CASSQFFGDSGNTIYF
TRBV18	few	TRBJ1-4	-	TGTGCCAGCTCACGCGAAACGCAGGGTAGTAATGAAAAACTGTTTTTT	CASSRETQGSNEKLFF
TRBV12-3/TRBV12-4	few	TRBJ2-1	TRBD2	TGTGCCAGCAGTTTAGCCCCCCGGACTAGCAGCGATGAGCAGTTCTTC	CASSLAPRTSSDEQFF
TRBV12-3/TRBV12-4	-	TRBJ2-1	-	TGTGCCAGCAGGTGGGACCTCCGCAATGAGCAGTTCTTC	CASRWDLRNEQFF
TRBV29-1	few	TRBJ2-7	-	TGCAGCGCCCGTCAGGGGCCGACCTACGAGCAGTACTTC	CSARQGPTYEQYF
TRBV6-6	few	TRBJ1-1	TRBD1	TGTGCCAGCACTATTATGGGGACAGGGGACGGAGCTTTCTTT	CASTIMGTGDGAFF
TRBV30	few	TRBJ2-1	TRBD2	TGTGCCTGGATGGTAGCGGGAGGCCCACGCGATGAGCAGTTCTTC	CAWMVAGGPRDEQFF
TRBV5-1	many	TRBJ2-1	TRBD1	TGCGCCAGCAGCTTGCAGGGGGCGAGCCAGTTCTTC	CASSLQGASQFF
TRBV7-3	-	TRBJ2-3	TRBD2	TGTGCCAGCAGCTTAACCCCGGCTACTAGCGGCGTTACGCAGTATTTT	CASSLTPATSGVTQYF
TRBV27	-	TRBJ1-2	TRBD1	TGTGCCAGCAGTCTGATGGACAGGGGGTATGGCTACACCTTC	CASSLMDRGYGYTF
TRBV7-2	few	TRBJ1-5	-	TGTGCCAGCAGCTTAGTTTCTTATCAGCCCCAGCATTTT	CASSLVSYQPQHF
TRBV7-2	-	TRBJ2-1	-	TGTGCCAGCAGTTCCGGTCCCGGGTACAGTGAGCAGTTCTTC	CASSSGPGYSEQFF
TRBV6-1	-	TRBJ2-1	TRBD1	TGTGCCAGCAGTGCACCGGGACAGGGAAGACACAATGAGCAGTTCTTC	CASSAPGQGRHNEQFF
TRBV7-2	many	TRBJ2-1	-	TGTGCCAGCAGCTCGGGGATGGGGGAGCAGTTCTTC	CASSSGMGEQFF
TRBV7-9	-	TRBJ2-7	-	TGTGCCAGCAGTCCCAAGGGGCCAGAGCAGTACTTC	CASSPKGPEQYF
TRBV7-9	few	TRBJ2-5	-	TGTGCCAGCAGCTTAGAAGGGGCGCGGCAAGAGACCCAGTACTTC	CASSLEGARQETQYF
TRBV7-8	-	TRBJ1-1	-	TGTGCGTCAACAGGGTGGAACACTGAAGCTTTCTTT	CASTGWNTEAFF
TRBV5-1	-	TRBJ1-2	TRBD1	TGCGCCAGCAGCCTTTCGACGGGACAGGGGGCACTTGGAGGCTACACCTTC	CASSLSTGQGALGGYTF
TRBV12-3/TRBV12-4	few	TRBJ2-1	TRBD2	TGTGCCAGCAAAATACCGGGACTAGAAAATGAGCAGTTCTTC	CASKIPGLENEQFF
TRBV9	few	TRBJ2-7	-	TGTGCCAGCAGCGTAGATTTGGGAATCAACGAGCAGTACTTC	CASSVDLGINEQYF
TRBV30	-	TRBJ2-3	TRBD2	TGTGCCTGGAGGGTTAGCGGGAGTACGAATACGCAGTATTTT	CAWRVSGSTNTQYF
TRBV3-1	-	TRBJ2-1	-	TGTGCCAGCAGCCACGAAACCGGGCCAAAATCTACGCGCTTC	CASSHETGPKSTRF
TRBV14	few	TRBJ2-7	TRBD2	TGTGCCAGCAGCCTCCGGGCTAGCGGAGGCTACGAGCAGTACTTC	CASSLRASGGYEQYF
TRBV25-1	few	TRBJ2-3	TRBD1	TGTGCCAGCGTCGGACAGGGGTCGCAGTATTTT	CASVGQGSQYF
TRBV6-2/TRBV6-3	-	TRBJ1-5	-	TGTGCCAGCAGTTACTCCAGCATGAGGAATCAGCCCCAGCATTTT	CASSYSSMRNQPQHF
TRBV9	-	TRBJ2-2	TRBD2	TGTGCCAGCAGCGTAGTCACTCTACTAGCGGGAGCGAACACCGGGGAGCTGTTTTTT	CASSVVTLLAGANTGELFF
TRBV2	-	TRBJ1-6	TRBD1	TGTGCCAGCAGCGAGGAACAGGGGTATCGTTCACCCCTCCACTTT	CASSEEQGYRSPLHF
TRBV5-1	-	TRBJ2-7	TRBD2	TGCGCCAGCAGCTTGGGGTATAGCGGGGACGAGCAGTACTTC	CASSLGYSGDEQYF
TRBV27	many	TRBJ2-7	-	TGTGCCAGCAGTTTTGAGGGCTACGAGCAGTACTTC	CASSFEGYEQYF
TRBV12-3/TRBV12-4	-	TRBJ2-5	-	TGTGCCAGCAGTCCCTTGAGCCAAGAGACCCAGTACTTC	CASSPLSQETQYF
TRBV6-6	few	TRBJ2-4	-	TGTGCCAGCAGTAGCGAATACTCCAAAAACATTCAGTACTTC	CASSSEYSKNIQYF
TRBV7-9	-	TRBJ2-3	-	TGTGCCAGCAGCTTGCCCCGGGCGGTCAGCACAGATACGCAGTATTTT	CASSLPRAVSTDTQYF
TRBV27	few	TRBJ1-5	-	TGTGCCAGCAGTTCGGCAACACAGGGAATCTTTCGCAATCAGCCCCAGCATTTT	CASSSATQGIFRNQPQHF
TRBV12-3/TRBV12-4	-	TRBJ1-6	TRBD1	TGTGCCAGCAGCCGGACAGGGGAGGGTTCACCCCTCCACTTT	CASSRTGEGSPLHF
TRBV7-9	few	TRBJ2-1	TRBD2	TGTGCCAGCAGCCTTCGAGGGACTAGCGGCTACAATGAGCAGTTCTTC	CASSLRGTSGYNEQFF
TRBV6-2/TRBV6-3	-	TRBJ1-2	-	TGTGCCAGCAGCCGCCGCTATGGCTACACCTTC	CASSRRYGYTF
TRBV12-3/TRBV12-4	few	TRBJ2-5	TRBD2	TGTGCCAGCAAATTCGGGGGGGTCCAAGAGACCCAGTACTTC	CASKFGGVQETQYF
TRBV29-1	-	TRBJ1-1	TRBD1	TGCAGCGTGGTACAGGGGACCACGAACACTGAAGCTTTCTTT	CSVVQGTTNTEAFF
TRBV4-1	-	TRBJ2-1	-	TGCGCCAGCAGCCAAGTGGTCCTGCGCACCCACAATGAGCAGTTCTTC	CASSQVVLRTHNEQFF
TRBV5-1	few	TRBJ2-7	TRBD2	TGCGCCAGCAGGCGGGGGAGTACCTACGAGCAGTACTTC	CASRRGSTYEQYF
TRBV5-1	-	TRBJ1-2	-	TGCGCCAGCAGCCCTTTGAGGGGCTATAACTATGGCTACACCTTC	CASSPLRGYNYGYTF